These 4 T cell receptor beta chains were sequenced from one sample in a study of T cells in Graves' hyperthyroidism and ophthalmopathy (dated 2019 in TCRdb). The library was generated by multiplex PCR. Instrument on record: Illumina HiSeq 2000. Amplification of TCR beta CDR3 regions was carried out from RNA transcripts. The TCR CDR3 was subjected to a first round of RT-PCR using the HTBI primer set and the Qiagen OneStep RT-PCR kit. TCRdb's own reprocessing of the public reads used fastp at Q25 and MiXCR and kept productive beta chains. Each record represents a unique CDR3 protein, reported with the most common genes and DNA among its rows. This sample lists fewer than 550,000 distinct CDR3 sequences; approximately 25% were detected once. The ten most abundant clones make up about 11% of the sample. Sequencing used blood. The source of these receptors is a woman younger than 45 with Graves' ophthalmopathy.

The CDR3 sequence: CASSYRQMNTEAFF. In DNA, the CDR3 is TGTGCCAGCAGTTATAGGCAGATGAACACTGAAGCTTTCTTT. This rearrangement joins TRBV6-5 to TRBJ1-1, with unresolved D. The germline gives CDR1 MNHEY, CDR2 SVGAGI. Deletions cut 3 bases from V and 0 bases from J, with 8 bases between. The CDR3 is 14 amino acids.

This clonotype was detected ten times or more. This chain joins TRBV2 and TRBJ1-3; 9 bases are shared with TRBD1. Germline V gives CDR1 SNHLY, CDR2 FYNNEI. V shed 6 bases and J 8 bases; nucleotides not matched to a gene: 17. The CDR3 is 17 amino acids. The CDR3 DNA reads TGTGCCAGCAGCGACCTCAGAACAGGGGGCTTCTTGGACACCATATATTTT. It translates to CASSDLRTGGFLDTIYF.

This clonotype has ten or more counts. The V and J genes are TRBV5-1 and TRBJ2-7, with TRBD2 as a possible D gene (5 bases). CDR1 and CDR2 from the germline V gene are SGHRS and YFSETQ. There are 14 residues in the CDR3. V was pared by 3 bases and J by 3 bases, with 13 bases between. CDR3 in DNA: TGCGCCAGCAGCTCCATGCATACTAGCTACGAGCAGTACTTC. The encoded protein is CASSSMHTSYEQYF.

This clonotype was observed at least ten times. One junction end disagrees with the germline gene, perhaps due to a read error. This chain links TRBV6-2 or TRBV6-3 with TRBJ2-5; the match to TRBD1 covers 10 bases. Germline-derived CDR1 and CDR2 are MNHEY and SVGEGT. This CDR3 spans 13 amino acids. The CDR3 spells CASSSGTGETQCF. CDR3 DNA sequence: TGTGCCAGCAGTTCCGGGACAGGGGAGACCCAGTGCTTC.